This T cell receptor (beta chain) derives from a study of metastatic and nonmetastatic thyroid tumors. About the research overall: Repertoires from blood and tumor or nodule tissue of malignant and benign thyroid patients were compared.

Whole-study findings and limits: Patients with malignant thyroid tumors reportedly had significantly higher TCR beta diversity than those with benign nodules, in blood and tumor.

How the authors handled the data: A distant-metastasis classifier for papillary thyroid cancer was built using CDR3 differences across clinicopathological groups. TCRdb re-called the PCR reads with MiXCR. TCRdb's processing, not the authors' own work, is the source of the V and J calls. The repertoire holds over 50,000 clones, 25% to 30% seen once, with approximately 16% in the top ten. None of the patients had undergone any treatment ahead of thyroid surgery. The V gene's germline CDR1 is SGHRS and CDR2 YFSETQ. CDR3 length: 15 amino acids. Trimming at V came to 2 bases and at J to 3 bases, leaving 2 bases not matched to a gene. A word on this clone: The antigen is undetermined.

Source material: blood. V and J are TRBV5-1 and TRBJ1-4; 9 bases are a match to TRBD1. This TCR was recovered from a female donor with papillary thyroid cancer or a benign thyroid nodule (not recorded which). Some clones in this sample may be carry-over from other donors' samples. DNA of the CDR3: TGCGCCAGCAGCTTTAACAGGGGGCCTAATGAAAAACTGTTTTTT. Protein product: CASSFNRGPNEKLFF.